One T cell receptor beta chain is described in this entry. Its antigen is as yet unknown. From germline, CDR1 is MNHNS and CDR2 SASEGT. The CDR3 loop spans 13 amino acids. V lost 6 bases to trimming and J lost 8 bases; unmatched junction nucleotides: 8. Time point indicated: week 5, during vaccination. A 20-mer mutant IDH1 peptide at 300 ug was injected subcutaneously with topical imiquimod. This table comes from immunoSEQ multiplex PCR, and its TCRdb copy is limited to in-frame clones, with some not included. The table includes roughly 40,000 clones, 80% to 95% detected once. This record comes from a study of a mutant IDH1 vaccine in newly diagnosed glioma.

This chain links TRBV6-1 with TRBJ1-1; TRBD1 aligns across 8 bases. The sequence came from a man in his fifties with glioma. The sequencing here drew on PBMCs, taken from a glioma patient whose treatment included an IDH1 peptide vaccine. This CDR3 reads CASSHPRGREAFF. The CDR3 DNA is TGTGCCAGCAGCCACCCCAGGGGGCGGGAAGCTTTCTTT.